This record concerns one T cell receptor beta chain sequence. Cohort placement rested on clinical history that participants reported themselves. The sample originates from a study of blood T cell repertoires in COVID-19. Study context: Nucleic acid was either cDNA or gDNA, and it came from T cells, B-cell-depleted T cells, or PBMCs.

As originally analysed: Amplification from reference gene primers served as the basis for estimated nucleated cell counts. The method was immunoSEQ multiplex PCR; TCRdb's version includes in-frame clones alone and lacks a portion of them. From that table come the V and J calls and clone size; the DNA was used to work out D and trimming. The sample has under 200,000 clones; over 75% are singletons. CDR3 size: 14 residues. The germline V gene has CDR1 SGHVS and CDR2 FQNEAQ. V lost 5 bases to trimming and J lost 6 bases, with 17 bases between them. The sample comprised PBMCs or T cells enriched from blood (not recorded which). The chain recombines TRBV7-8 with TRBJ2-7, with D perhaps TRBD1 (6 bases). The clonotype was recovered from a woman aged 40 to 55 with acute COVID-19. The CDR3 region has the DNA TGTGCCAGCAGCGTAGTGGGGGCGCAGTCCGAGCAGTACTTC. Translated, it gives CASSVVGAQSEQYF.